This T cell receptor (beta chain) was captured by sequencing in a study of PD-L1 blockade in urothelial cancer. Across the whole study: Patients' histories included 0 to 3 prior chemotherapy regimens. Median blood clonality was around 0.08, with 86,000 or so unique TCRs.

Study-wide findings and caveats: Patients with below-median pretreatment blood clonality survived longer.

Repertoires were generated with immunoSEQ multiplex PCR, while TCRdb's copy carries only in-frame clones and drops some. Of about 130,000 clones in the sample, 86% were seen once. A remark on this clone: What it binds is not known.

The junction had 9 bases not matched to a gene; V was cut back by 2 bases and J by 2 bases. The CDR3 is 17 amino acids. Germline CDR1 is SGDLS and CDR2 is YYNGEE. The time point is: peripheral blood 6 weeks after treatment start. Samples were collected from each patient before treatment and during treatment. Each patient gave between 1 and 8 of them in total. The TCR was taken from a man aged 50-59 years with urothelial cancer. V and J are TRBV9 and TRBJ2-3; 9 bases map to TRBD1. The source was PBMCs, collected around atezolizumab (anti-PD-L1) treatment. The CDR3 DNA is TGTGCCAGCAGCGTGACGGGACAGGGAGGCTACACAGATACGCAGTATTTT. This translates into CASSVTGQGGYTDTQYF. Filled out from reference TRBV9 and TRBJ2-3, the complete variable domain reads DSGVTQTPKHLITATGQRVTLRCSPRSGDLSVYWYQQSLDQGLQFLIQYYNGEERAKGNILERFSAQQFPDLHSELNLSSLELGDSALYFCASSVTGQGGYTDTQYFGPGTRLTVL.